This T cell receptor (beta chain) was documented in a study of chemoradiotherapy in HPV16-positive cancers. Looking at the study overall: Candidate HPV-specific T-cell clones and common TCR motifs came from functional assays in a couple of HPV16-positive patients. Study-level findings and limits: Candidate HPV-specific clones and E7-related TCR motifs grew in tumor during treatment.

The CDR3 consists of 13 residues. V gave up 2 bases and J gave up 9 bases, with 8 bases separating them. The germline gives CDR1 MRHNA, CDR2 SNTAGT. This clone was picked up one time. Its specificity is not known. Libraries were prepared by immunoSEQ multiplex PCR; TCRdb keeps only in-frame clonotypes and omits some of them. The sample holds over 30,000 clones, around 86% seen once. The chain links TRBV6-4 to TRBJ1-6; D is unclear. The source was blood, collected from a patient who underwent chemoradiotherapy. The sequence derives from a human donor with HPV-associated anogenital cancer. The CDR3 sequence: CASSDDRSSPLHF. CDR3 sequence (DNA): TGTGCCAGCAGTGACGACCGCTCTTCACCCCTCCACTTT.